Listed here are 18 T cell receptor beta chains from one sample, sequenced in a study of OX40 agonist ivuxolimab in advanced cancers. Repertoires were generated with immunoSEQ multiplex PCR, while TCRdb's copy carries only in-frame clones and drops some. The top ten clones hold 6.5% to 8.5% of a sample with 89,000 or so clones, 91% of them seen once. The source material was CD4+ or CD8+ T cells sorted from blood, sampled in a trial of the OX40 agonist ivuxolimab. The receptors stem from an adult with an advanced solid tumor such as melanoma, head and neck, liver or kidney cancer.

The J gene is TRBJ2-5, the V gene TRBV6-5; 9 bases agree with TRBD2. J lost 5 bases, V lost 0 bases, and 4 bases had no gene match. CDR1 is MNHEY, CDR2 SVGAGI, per germline. This CDR3 is 15 amino acids long. Here the CDR3 reads CASSYSGLAWETQYF. The CDR3, as DNA: TGTGCCAGCAGTTACTCGGGACTAGCCTGGGAGACCCAGTACTTC.

The gene calls are TRBV30 and TRBJ1-5, with unresolved D. Germline V gene lookup returns CDR1 GTSNPN and CDR2 SVGIG (reference sequence). The V and J ends lost 0 bases and 4 bases respectively, with 10 bases between them. CDR3 size: 14 residues. In DNA form, the CDR3 reads TGTGCCTGGAGTGTGGAACGGCTTAATCAGCCCCAGCATTTT. Translated: CAWSVERLNQPQHF.

V gene TRBV4-1 combines with J gene TRBJ2-1; 7 positions match TRBD1. The CDR3 is 15 residues long. V shed 4 bases and J 7 bases; nucleotides not matched to a gene: 10. Germline CDR1 MGHRA, CDR2 YSYEKL. This CDR3 is CASSPRQGVVNEQFF. CDR3 DNA: TGCGCCAGCAGCCCAAGACAGGGAGTGGTAAATGAGCAGTTCTTC.

The V gene is TRBV6-6, the J gene TRBJ1-5; D is perhaps TRBD1 (5 bases). V was pared by 2 bases and J by 5 bases, with 13 bases between. CDR1 and CDR2 (germline): MNHNY, SVGAGI (reference sequence). The CDR3 is 15 amino acids. The CDR3 spells CASSYPISGDQPQHF. The CDR3 nucleotides are TGTGCCAGCAGTTACCCCATATCGGGGGATCAGCCCCAGCATTTT.

This rearrangement joins TRBV5-6 to TRBJ1-1; D call uncertain. The CDR3 has 14 amino acids. Per germline, CDR1 SGHDT and CDR2 YYEEEE. The V gene lost 0 bases and the J gene lost 5 bases, with 11 bases spanning the gap. CDR3 sequence (DNA): TGTGCCAGCAGCTTGGTGGGGATGGGGACTGAAGCTTTCTTT. Protein product: CASSLVGMGTEAFF. The full variable domain, rest sourced from reference TRBV5-6 and TRBJ1-1, is DAGVTQSPTHLIKTRGQQVTLRCSPKSGHDTVSWYQQALGQGPQFIFQYYEEEERQRGNFPDRFSGHQFPNYSSELNVNALLLGDSALYLCASSLVGMGTEAFFGQGTRLTVV.

The rearrangement links TRBV5-1 to TRBJ1-6, with 9 bases identical to TRBD1. From germline, CDR1 is SGHRS and CDR2 YFSETQ. V shed 5 bases, J shed 0 bases, and the junction held 6 bases outside the gene matches. The CDR3 loop spans 17 amino acids. The CDR3 DNA sequence: TGCGCCAGCAGACGGGGACAGGGAAGCTCCTATAATTCACCCCTCCACTTT. Translated, it gives CASRRGQGSSYNSPLHF.

CDR3 protein: CASSSANTIYF. Written as DNA, the CDR3 is TGTGCCAGCAGCTCGGCAAACACCATATATTTT. V gene TRBV7-6 combines with J gene TRBJ1-3; D gene unclear. Trimming stripped 4 bases from V and 6 bases from J, with 4 bases between. Germline V CDR1 and CDR2: SGHVS, FNYEAQ. This CDR3 contains 11 residues.

The gene calls are TRBV6-5 and TRBJ2-1; TRBD2 agrees at 8 bases. CDR3 size: 13 residues. J gave up 9 bases and V 4 bases, and 5 bases lay outside the gene matches. In germline, CDR1 is MNHEY, CDR2 SVGAGI. The CDR3 DNA reads TGTGCCAGCAGTTTACCAGCGGGGGTTGAGCAGTTCTTC. It specifies CASSLPAGVEQFF.

In its sample, this clone was seen once. The chain recombines TRBV6-5 with TRBJ1-1; no firm D call. The CDR3 has 14 amino acids. Germline CDR1 MNHEY, CDR2 SVGAGI. The V end was cut by 0 bases, the J end by 5 bases, with 10 bases between. CDR3 amino acids: CASSYSEGFTEAFF. The CDR3 DNA sequence: TGTGCCAGCAGTTACTCGGAGGGATTTACTGAAGCTTTCTTT.

The chain recombines TRBV18 with TRBJ1-4; no clear D. This CDR3 contains 16 residues. Trimming left V 3 bases short and J 2 bases short, with 13 bases between. CDR1 is KGHSH, CDR2 LQKENI, per germline. For the CDR3, the DNA is TGTGCCAGCTCACCCCGCGGTGGTCCGACTAATGAAAAACTGTTTTTT. Translating it yields CASSPRGGPTNEKLFF.

Comment on this clone: The same CDR3 is also encoded by other DNA sequences in this sample. V usage is TRBV6-6 and J usage is TRBJ1-5; D uncertain. This CDR3 contains 14 residues. Trimming removed 2 bases from V and 3 bases from J, with 8 bases in between. CDR1 MNHNY and CDR2 SVGAGI come from the germline V gene (reference sequence). The DNA of the CDR3 is TGTGCCAGCAGTTACCCCGGGAACAATCAGCCCCAGCATTTT. This encodes CASSYPGNNQPQHF.

V is TRBV5-6 and J is TRBJ2-7; D call uncertain. Germline loops: CDR1 SGHDT, CDR2 YYEEEE. The CDR3 has 14 residues. V dropped 4 bases and J dropped 4 bases, with 15 bases sitting between them. CDR3 in amino acids: CASSQGTKVYEQYV. CDR3 nucleotide sequence: TGTGCCAGCAGCCAAGGTACCAAAGTTTACGAGCAGTACGTC.

V is TRBV28 and J is TRBJ2-1; 8 bases are shared with TRBD2. The length of the CDR3 is 16 residues. CDR1 is MDHEN and CDR2 is SYDVKM in the germline V gene. V lost 3 bases to trimming and J lost 6 bases; unmatched junction nucleotides: 10. CDR3 residues: CASSFGGGSIGNEQFF. The CDR3 coding sequence is TGTGCCAGCAGTTTCGGCGGGGGGTCCATTGGCAATGAGCAGTTCTTC. Together with reference TRBV28 and TRBJ2-1, the CDR3 gives the full variable domain: DVKVTQSSRYLVKRTGEKVFLECVQDMDHENMFWYRQDPGLGLRLIYFSYDVKMKEKGDIPEGYSVSREKKERFSLILESASTNQTSMYLCASSFGGGSIGNEQFFGPGTRLTVL.

The V gene is TRBV7-3, the J gene TRBJ2-1; D may match TRBD1 or TRBD2 (5 bases each). CDR3 length equals 15 residues. Per the germline V gene, CDR1 is SGHTA and CDR2 is FQGTGA. V was clipped by 5 bases and J by 0 bases, with 11 bases between them. The CDR3 reads CASSPHGGSYNEQFF. DNA for the CDR3: TGTGCCAGCAGCCCGCATGGGGGCTCCTACAATGAGCAGTTCTTC.

The chain couples TRBV15 to TRBJ1-1; D is undetermined. This CDR3 region has 14 residues. Deletions cut 2 bases from V and 1 base from J, with 8 bases between. Germline lookup yields CDR1 LNHNV and CDR2 YYDKDF (reference sequence). The DNA for the CDR3 is TGTGCCACCAGCAGACCGGAGGGGAACACTGAAGCTTTCTTT. This translates into CATSRPEGNTEAFF.

This clone occurred a few times. The rearrangement links TRBV7-9 to TRBJ2-7, with D possibly matching TRBD2 (5 bases). V was clipped by 4 bases and J by 2 bases, with 15 bases between them. CDR3 length: 15 amino acids. Germline lookup yields CDR1 SEHNR and CDR2 FQNEAQ (reference sequence). The CDR3: CASSSSPGKTYEQYF. The CDR3 region has the DNA TGTGCCAGCAGCTCATCTCCGGGAAAAACCTACGAGCAGTACTTC.

The chain recombines TRBV10-3 with TRBJ2-2; 10 bases are a match to TRBD1. With 5 bases clipped from V and 3 bases from J, the junction kept 9 bases outside the gene matches. Germline V gives CDR1 ENHRY, CDR2 SYGVKD. This CDR3 spans 17 amino acids. CDR3 amino acids: CAISYDIGTGDTGELFF. The CDR3 DNA follows: TGTGCCATCAGTTATGACATTGGGACAGGGGACACCGGGGAGCTGTTTTTT.

The V call is TRBV12-5, the J call TRBJ2-3; a possible D gene is TRBD2 (6 bases). There are 15 residues in the CDR3. Germline V gene data show CDR1 as LGHNT and CDR2 as FRNRAP. The V end lost 1 base, the J end lost 2 bases, and 10 bases lay between the germline ends. Here the CDR3 DNA reads TGTGCTAGTGGTTTGGAACGGGACTTCACAGATACGCAGTATTTT. Residues: CASGLERDFTDTQYF.